This entry lists 8 T cell receptor beta chains sequenced from one sample in a study of CD8 T cells in Susac syndrome. Random-hexamer reverse transcription was applied to about 0.45 to 1 ug RNA. Each CDR3 protein gets one entry after TCRdb re-called the immunoSEQ multiplex PCR reads with MiXCR. The top ten clones hold 0.12% of a sample with around 170,000 distinct CDR3 sequences, roughly 92% of them seen once. What was sequenced was CD4+ T cells from PBMCs. The receptor source for this set is a human donor with Susac syndrome.

The chain is built from TRBV21-1 and TRBJ2-2; the table's D call, TRBD2, has no DNA check behind it. TRBV21-1 is tagged as a pseudogene. This CDR3 has 19 residues. As DNA, the CDR3 is TGTGCCAGCAGCCCCCAAAGGCGTAGCGGGGGCCCGAACACCGGGGAGCTGTTTTTT. It is translated as CASSPQRRSGGPNTGELFF.

This sequence joins TRBV30 and TRBJ1-5; D not certain. The V gene's germline CDR1 is GTSNPN and CDR2 SVGIG (reference sequence). The length of the CDR3 is 14 residues. Deletions cut 3 bases from V and 1 base from J, with 10 bases between. CDR3 protein: CAWSGETSNQPQHF. Here the CDR3 DNA reads TGTGCCTGGAGCGGGGAGACGAGCAATCAGCCCCAGCATTTT.

The chain has TRBV18 and TRBJ2-4; D unresolved. Trimming stripped 3 bases from V and 2 bases from J, with 11 bases between. Germline V gene data show CDR1 as KGHSH and CDR2 as LQKENI. CDR3 size: 15 residues. The CDR3 region is CASSPTGLTKNIQYF. The DNA for the CDR3 is TGTGCCAGCTCACCTACCGGCCTTACCAAAAACATTCAGTACTTC.

The chain joins TRBV5-1 to TRBJ2-7; TRBD2 matches at 8 bases. CDR3 length: 15 residues. Germline V lookup: CDR1 SGHRS, CDR2 YFSETQ. V trimming: 1 base; J trimming: 1 base; junction bases outside the gene matches: 4. This chain's CDR3 is CASSLPGTRSYEQYF. The DNA of the CDR3 is TGCGCCAGCAGCTTGCCCGGGACTAGATCCTACGAGCAGTACTTC.

The chain is built from TRBV9 and TRBJ2-1, with 12 bases identical to TRBD2. The junction had 5 bases not matched to a gene; V was cut back by 3 bases and J by 7 bases. The germline CDR1 and CDR2 sequences are SGDLS and YYNGEE. This CDR3 is 15 amino acids long. The CDR3 is CASSGSSGGVNEQFF. CDR3 in DNA: TGTGCCAGCAGCGGATCTAGCGGGGGGGTGAATGAGCAGTTCTTC.

This clonotype was seen a few times. The J gene is TRBJ1-1, the V gene TRBV12-3 or TRBV12-4, with D possibly being TRBD1 (5 bases). Deletions cut 8 bases from V and 1 base from J, with 8 bases between. The CDR3 extends over 12 amino acids. For the CDR3, the DNA is TGTGCCAGCTCCAGGGAGAACACTGAAGCTTTCTTT. This encodes CASSRENTEAFF.

This chain joins TRBV12-3 or TRBV12-4 and TRBJ2-1, with D possibly being TRBD2 (5 bases). The CDR3 is made up of 14 amino acids. The V gene lost 1 base and the J gene lost 7 bases, with 11 bases spanning the gap. The DNA of the CDR3 is TGTGCCAGCAGTTTAGTCTTGCGAGGGAATGAGCAGTTCTTC. Translation: CASSLVLRGNEQFF.

The chain joins TRBV9 to TRBJ2-5; D is perhaps TRBD2 (5 bases). The CDR3 runs to 14 residues. V was cut by 0 bases and J by 3 bases, with 9 bases left in between. From germline, CDR1 is SGDLS and CDR2 YYNGEE. CDR3 in DNA: TGTGCCAGCAGCGTAGGGACGAGGGAAGAGACCCAGTACTTC. Protein product: CASSVGTREETQYF.